Following are 30 T cell receptor beta chains from one sample sequenced in a study of T cells in Graves' hyperthyroidism and ophthalmopathy. Using RNA transcripts as the source, TCR beta CDR3 regions were amplified. First-round RT-PCR targeting the TCR CDR3 was performed with the HTBI primer set. MiXCR was run by TCRdb on the multiplex PCR reads, yielding one entry per CDR3 protein. The sample contains under 400,000 distinct CDR3 sequences, roughly 13% of which appear only once. Sequenced: blood. The receptor set was obtained from a woman younger than 35 with Graves' hyperthyroidism.

V usage is TRBV19 and J usage is TRBJ1-5, with a possible D match to TRBD1 (5 bases). Deletions cut 3 bases from V and 7 bases from J, with 10 bases between. This CDR3 comprises 13 residues. Germline loops: CDR1 LNHDA, CDR2 SQIVND (reference sequence). This CDR3 is CASSMSGGQPQHF. In DNA, the CDR3 is TGTGCCAGTAGTATGAGTGGGGGGCAGCCCCAGCATTTT.

This clonotype was observed many times. The V and J genes are TRBV20-1 and TRBJ2-7, with 7 bases fitting TRBD1. CDR1 is DFQATT, CDR2 SNEGSKA, per germline (reference sequence). The V gene end was trimmed by 6 bases and the J gene end by 2 bases; junction bases not matched to a gene: 13. There are 15 residues in the CDR3. CDR3 protein: CSAFPGTELTYEQYF. The CDR3 nucleotides read TGCAGTGCATTCCCCGGGACAGAGTTAACCTACGAGCAGTACTTC.

This clonotype was seen many times. The V and J genes are TRBV12-3 or TRBV12-4 and TRBJ1-1, with D unresolved. This CDR3 is 14 amino acids long. With 3 bases removed from V and 4 bases from J, the gap between germline ends came to 12 bases. This CDR3 reads CASSFVDGPTEAFF. The CDR3 nucleotides read TGTGCCAGCAGTTTTGTGGACGGCCCCACTGAAGCTTTCTTT.

This clonotype was recorded many times. The rearrangement joins TRBV18 to TRBJ2-3, with D perhaps given as TRBD1 or TRBD2 (5 bases each). The CDR3 has 15 residues. V dropped 5 bases and J dropped 3 bases, with 15 bases sitting between them. Per the germline V gene, CDR1 is KGHSH and CDR2 is LQKENI. Here the CDR3 reads CASSSQGVGTDTQYF. CDR3 nucleotides: TGTGCCAGCTCATCCCAGGGAGTGGGGACAGATACGCAGTATTTT.

In this sample, this clonotype turned up many times. The chain has TRBV27 and TRBJ2-7; TRBD1 matches at 8 bases. This CDR3 region has 13 residues. V shed 6 bases, J shed 6 bases, and the junction held 7 bases outside the gene matches. The V gene's germline CDR1 is MNHEY and CDR2 SMNVEV (reference sequence). The DNA for the CDR3 is TGTGCCAGCAGCCGGGACAGGTACGGCGAGCAGTACTTC. It is translated as CASSRDRYGEQYF.

This clonotype was recorded at least ten times. V gene TRBV18 combines with J gene TRBJ1-1, with D unresolved. This CDR3 is built from 12 residues. The germline V and J ends were trimmed by 3 bases and 7 bases, with 9 bases remaining between them. From germline, CDR1 is KGHSH and CDR2 LQKENI. The CDR3 nucleotides are TGTGCCAGCTCACCGGAATTGTTTGAAGCTTTCTTT. It translates to CASSPELFEAFF.

With respect to this clonotype: Just one base apart from a much larger clone, this may be a read error. V usage is TRBV10-3 and J usage is TRBJ1-5; D remains ambiguous. The germline V and J ends were trimmed by 2 bases and 1 base, with 6 bases remaining between them. Germline V lookup: CDR1 ENHRY, CDR2 SYGVKD. The CDR3 contains 14 residues. CDR3 in DNA: TGTGCCATCAGTGAGGAAGGGAGCAATCAGCCCCAGCATTTT. It is translated as CAISEEGSNQPQHF.

The chain carries TRBV7-9 and TRBJ1-5; possible D gene TRBD1, 6 bases. The V end was cut by 5 bases, the J end by 2 bases, with 10 bases between. Germline V CDR1 and CDR2: SEHNR, FQNEAQ (reference sequence). This CDR3 has 14 residues. The CDR3 here is CASSPSGGNQPQHF. In DNA form, the CDR3 reads TGTGCCAGCAGCCCCTCAGGGGGCAATCAGCCCCAGCATTTT.

This clonotype was counted only a few times. The V and J genes are TRBV19 and TRBJ2-3; TRBD1 matches at 10 bases. This CDR3 spans 16 amino acids. The V gene end was trimmed by 7 bases and the J gene end by 2 bases; junction bases not matched to a gene: 9. CDR1 and CDR2 (germline): LNHDA, SQIVND (reference sequence). The CDR3 sequence is CASTTRDRGYTDTQYF. CDR3 sequence (DNA): TGTGCCAGTACCACCCGGGACAGGGGATACACAGATACGCAGTATTTT.

The table lists this clonotype with many counts. The V gene is TRBV18, the J gene TRBJ2-7, with 7 positions matching TRBD1. V trimming: 2 bases; J trimming: 2 bases; junction bases outside the gene matches: 9. The germline CDR1 and CDR2 sequences are KGHSH and LQKENI. The CDR3 contains 16 residues. CDR3 protein: CASSPVVGTEAYEQYF. The CDR3 bases are TGTGCCAGCTCACCAGTGGTCGGGACAGAAGCCTACGAGCAGTACTTC.

The sample holds a few counts of this clonotype. In DNA form, the CDR3 reads TGTGCCAGCAGACTAGCGGGGGGGGTCACAGATACGCAGTATTTT. This encodes CASRLAGGVTDTQYF. The chain uses TRBV5-6 and TRBJ2-3; 13 bases agree with TRBD2. This CDR3 has 15 residues. V shed 5 bases, J shed 2 bases, and the junction held 2 bases outside the gene matches. The germline V gene has CDR1 SGHDT and CDR2 YYEEEE.

The chain couples TRBV5-4 to TRBJ2-5; TRBD2 might be the D (5 bases). V was shortened by 5 bases and J by 5 bases, with 13 bases between the two germline ends. This CDR3 region has 13 residues. Germline V gene data show CDR1 as SGHNT and CDR2 as YYREEE (reference sequence). The CDR3: CASSSTGMETQYF. CDR3 coding DNA: TGTGCCAGCAGTTCGACGGGGATGGAGACCCAGTACTTC.

The V call is TRBV2, the J call TRBJ1-1; D gene ambiguous. Germline V gene sequence: CDR1 SNHLY, CDR2 FYNNEI. V was shortened by 4 bases and J by 0 bases, with 12 bases between the two germline ends. The CDR3 has 15 amino acids. The CDR3 spells CASSVSRQLNTEAFF. In nucleotides, the CDR3 is TGTGCCAGCAGTGTAAGTAGGCAGCTGAACACTGAAGCTTTCTTT. The full variable domain, its missing parts supplied by reference TRBV2 and TRBJ1-1, is EPEVTQTPSHQVTQMGQEVILRCVPISNHLYFYWYRQILGQKVEFLVSFYNNEISEKSEIFDDQFSVERPDGSNFTLKIRSTKLEDSAMYFCASSVSRQLNTEAFFGQGTRLTVV.

In its sample, this clonotype was seen a few times. CDR3 in DNA: TGTGCCAGCAGCGAACAGGGGGCTAGTGGAAACACCATATATTTT. This encodes CASSEQGASGNTIYF. V gene TRBV9 combines with J gene TRBJ1-3, with TRBD1 identical over 9 bases. Germline-derived CDR1 and CDR2 are SGDLS and YYNGEE. This CDR3 is 15 amino acids long. Trimming at V came to 3 bases and at J to 3 bases, leaving 4 bases not matched to a gene.

This clonotype came up many times. The chain joins TRBV28 to TRBJ1-1; D is possibly TRBD1 (6 bases). The CDR3 is 17 amino acids. CDR1 MDHEN and CDR2 SYDVKM come from the germline V gene. V was shortened by 7 bases and J by 2 bases, with 23 bases between the two germline ends. CDR3 sequence: CASKQGIVALLNTEAFF. CDR3 nucleotides: TGTGCCAGCAAGCAGGGGATAGTCGCTCTGCTAAACACTGAAGCTTTCTTT.

The genes are TRBV7-2 and TRBJ2-7; possibly TRBD1 or TRBD2 for D (5 bases each). This CDR3 is built from 15 residues. Between the trimmed V and J ends, which lost 5 bases and 0 bases, there was a span of 14 bases. Germline assignment: CDR1 SGHTA and CDR2 FQGNSA. The CDR3 protein is CASSKTIQDSYEQYF. The CDR3 nucleotides read TGTGCCAGCAGCAAGACTATACAGGACTCCTACGAGCAGTACTTC.

There are many counts of this clonotype. The V and J genes are TRBV6-5 and TRBJ2-5, with TRBD2 matching 14 bases. The CDR3 runs to 16 residues. With V trimmed by 2 bases and J by 4 bases, 3 bases remained unmatched. CDR1 is MNHEY, CDR2 SVGAGI, per germline. CDR3 sequence reads: CASSYPGLAGGETQYF. The CDR3 coding sequence is TGTGCCAGCAGTTACCCTGGACTAGCGGGAGGAGAGACCCAGTACTTC.

The sample holds a few counts of this clonotype. The CDR3 bases are TGCGCCAGCAGCCCCCTATCGGATTTGGGGTATGGCTACACCTTC. This sequence encodes CASSPLSDLGYGYTF. The rearrangement uses TRBV4-1 and TRBJ1-2; unclear D gene. The V end lost 4 bases, the J end lost 5 bases, and 17 bases lay between the germline ends. This CDR3 is built from 15 residues. Germline CDR1 is MGHRA and CDR2 is YSYEKL.

In this sample, this clonotype turned up many times. The J gene is TRBJ1-2, the V gene TRBV20-1, with 8 bases fitting TRBD1. Germline trimming cut 5 bases from V and 7 bases from J; bases unmatched to any gene: 6. Germline assignment: CDR1 DFQATT and CDR2 SNEGSKA (reference sequence). This CDR3 is built from 12 residues. The chain's CDR3 is CSALNRGGGYTF. CDR3 DNA sequence: TGCAGTGCTCTGAACAGGGGGGGTGGCTACACCTTC.

This clonotype came up many times. This chain joins TRBV5-1 and TRBJ2-1; TRBD2 agrees at 11 bases. There are 15 residues in the CDR3. With V trimmed by 2 bases and J by 9 bases, 7 bases remained unmatched. CDR1 and CDR2 (germline): SGHRS, YFSETQ. The CDR3 DNA follows: TGCGCCAGCAGCTTAGTAGCGGGGGGGCATAGTGAGCAGTTCTTC. It yields the protein CASSLVAGGHSEQFF.

A few counts support this clonotype. J is TRBJ1-5 and V is TRBV4-1; TRBD1 agrees at 11 bases. Per germline, CDR1 MGHRA and CDR2 YSYEKL. Trimming took 5 bases from V and 4 from J; bases not matched to a gene: 7. The CDR3 loop spans 16 amino acids. The CDR3 DNA follows: TGCGCCAGCAGCATGATAGGGACAGGGGGGAATCAGCCCCAGCATTTT. This translates into CASSMIGTGGNQPQHF.

This clonotype was seen ten or more times. The chain links TRBV20-1 to TRBJ1-2; 7 bases line up with TRBD1. There are 15 residues in the CDR3. Per germline, CDR1 DFQATT and CDR2 SNEGSKA (reference sequence). The junction had 8 bases not matched to a gene; V was cut back by 3 bases and J by 1 base. In nucleotides, the CDR3 is TGCAGTGCTAGCCAGACAGGGAAACATAACTATGGCTACACCTTC. Translated: CSASQTGKHNYGYTF.

Here the CDR3 DNA reads TGTGCCAGCAGCCTAACTAGCGCACAAGAGACCCAGTACTTC. Residues: CASSLTSAQETQYF. V gene TRBV16 combines with J gene TRBJ2-5, with 7 bases identical to TRBD2. CDR3 length: 14 amino acids. Germline loops: CDR1 KGHSY, CDR2 FQNENV. The ends lost 4 bases at V and 2 bases at J; junction bases unmatched: 4.

This clonotype occurred many times. This sequence joins TRBV10-3 and TRBJ2-5; D gene unclear. V was trimmed by 3 bases and J by 2 bases, leaving 10 bases between them. There are 14 residues in the CDR3. Per the germline V gene, CDR1 is ENHRY and CDR2 is SYGVKD. CDR3 in amino acids: CAISDPVRQETQYF. CDR3 coding DNA: TGTGCCATCAGTGATCCCGTGAGACAAGAGACCCAGTACTTC.

This clonotype appeared many times. The chain carries TRBV5-5 and TRBJ2-5; D is perhaps TRBD2 (6 bases). Germline CDR1 and CDR2: SGHKS and YYEKEE (reference sequence). There are 13 residues in the CDR3. V lost 4 bases and J 4 bases, leaving 11 bases between the germline ends. CDR3 sequence: CASSRLEGETQYF. The DNA of the CDR3 is TGTGCCAGCAGCCGACTAGAAGGAGAGACCCAGTACTTC.

This clonotype was detected many times. The chain joins TRBV12-3 or TRBV12-4 to TRBJ2-3, with TRBD2 as a possible D gene (5 bases). V lost 6 bases, J lost 4 bases, and 14 bases lay in between. The CDR3 has 14 amino acids. The CDR3 region is CASSQNLRADTQYF. In nucleotides, the CDR3 is TGTGCCAGCAGCCAAAACCTGAGGGCAGATACGCAGTATTTT.

There are many counts of this clonotype. The chain joins TRBV5-1 to TRBJ1-1, with unresolved D. There are 15 residues in the CDR3. V dropped 6 bases and J dropped 1 base, with 16 bases sitting between them. The germline CDR1 and CDR2 sequences are SGHRS and YFSETQ. The CDR3 bases are TGCGCCAGCACCAGGAAATTGGACGGGAACACTGAAGCTTTCTTT. Its translation is CASTRKLDGNTEAFF.

This clonotype was picked up many times. The CDR3 region has the DNA TGTGCCACCAGTGGGGCAGGGTCGAACACCGGGGAGCTGTTTTTT. The encoded protein is CATSGAGSNTGELFF. This chain connects TRBV24-1 to TRBJ2-2, with D perhaps matching TRBD1 (5 bases). This CDR3 has 15 amino acids. V lost 5 bases, J lost 0 bases, and 9 bases lay in between. Per the germline V gene, CDR1 is KGHDR and CDR2 is SFDVKD.

The CDR3 protein is CASSMTGVRTEAFF. In DNA form, the CDR3 reads TGTGCCAGTAGTATGACAGGGGTAAGGACTGAAGCTTTCTTT. V and J are TRBV19 and TRBJ1-1; 8 positions match TRBD1. The CDR3 is 14 amino acids. With 3 bases clipped from V and 5 bases from J, the junction kept 5 bases outside the gene matches. CDR1 and CDR2 (germline): LNHDA, SQIVND (reference sequence).

This clonotype was seen a few times. Mismatch with germline at one junction end may stem from a read error. The chain combines TRBV2 with TRBJ2-2; perhaps TRBD1 as D (6 bases). CDR1 and CDR2 (germline): SNHLY, FYNNEI. The CDR3 is made up of 14 amino acids. Here the CDR3 reads CVSSDFDRSGELFF. DNA for the CDR3: TGTGTCAGCAGTGACTTTGACAGGTCGGGGGAGCTGTTTTTT.